The clone carrying this T cell receptor beta chain was counted many times. What it recognizes is unknown. Time point described: newly diagnosed GD, antithyroid drugs for less than 3 months. Following extraction of RNA from PBMCs, that RNA was used to make the TCR library. CDR3 length equals 13 residues. The V end was cut by 7 bases, the J end by 8 bases, with 17 bases between. Looked up from germline, CDR1 is ENHRY and CDR2 is SYGVKD. This entry belongs to a study of regulatory T cells in long-lasting Graves disease. Study-wide findings and caveats: Analysis covered peripheral blood alone, not thyroid tissue. Persistent disease preferred TRBV28, TRBJ1-2 and TRBJ2-5. Fewer public clonotypes were shared by new patients (approximately 970) than by persistent patients (about 2,800).

Sequencing libraries for TCR beta were prepared with iRepertoire HTBI primers and Arm-PCR of CDR3 regions. One entry per CDR3 protein results from TCRdb running MiXCR on the multiplex PCR reads. The sample includes roughly 380,000 distinct CDR3 sequences, 16% seen only once; the top ten take about 32%. This sample also appeared in a second study, on T cells in Graves' hyperthyroidism and ophthalmopathy. That source reports: Diagnostic assessment was based on clinical symptoms, serum thyroxine and TRAb, thyroid ultrasound and orbital computed tomography.

The chain carries TRBV10-3 and TRBJ1-2; no definite D call. Specimen: peripheral blood mononuclear cells (PBMCs), collected at new diagnosis, from a patient treated with antithyroid drugs. The clonotype originates from a middle-aged man with Graves disease. The chain's CDR3 is CAIMSRGRGGYTF. The CDR3 region has the DNA TGTGCCATCATGTCCCGGGGTAGAGGAGGCTACACCTTC.